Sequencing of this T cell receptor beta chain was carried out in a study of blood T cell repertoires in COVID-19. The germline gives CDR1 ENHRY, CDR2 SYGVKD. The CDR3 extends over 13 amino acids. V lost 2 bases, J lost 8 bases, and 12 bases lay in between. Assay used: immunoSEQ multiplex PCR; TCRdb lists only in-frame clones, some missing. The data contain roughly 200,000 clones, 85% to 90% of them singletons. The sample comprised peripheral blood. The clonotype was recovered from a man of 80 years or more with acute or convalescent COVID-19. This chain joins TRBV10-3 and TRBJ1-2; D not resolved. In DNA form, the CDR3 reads TGTGCCATCAGTGAGGGCACAGCCTACGGCTACACCTTC. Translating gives CAISEGTAYGYTF.